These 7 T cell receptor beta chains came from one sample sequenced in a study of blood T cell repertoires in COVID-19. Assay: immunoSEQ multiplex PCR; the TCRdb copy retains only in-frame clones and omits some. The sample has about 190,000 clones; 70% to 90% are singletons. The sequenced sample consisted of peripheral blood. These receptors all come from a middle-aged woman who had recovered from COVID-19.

The CDR3: CASTIMSIGTGGNYGYTF. CDR3 coding DNA: TGTGCCAGCACCATTATGAGTATTGGGACAGGGGGTAACTATGGCTACACCTTC. The V gene is TRBV28, the J gene TRBJ1-2; 11 bases match TRBD1. This CDR3 has 18 residues. The germline V gene has CDR1 MDHEN and CDR2 SYDVKM. J lost 1 base, V lost 7 bases, and 14 bases had no gene match.

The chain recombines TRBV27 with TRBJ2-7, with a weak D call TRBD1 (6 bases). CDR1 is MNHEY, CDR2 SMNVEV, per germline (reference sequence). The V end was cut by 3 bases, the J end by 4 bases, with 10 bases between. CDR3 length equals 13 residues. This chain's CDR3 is CASSFRQGYEQYF. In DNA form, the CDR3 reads TGTGCCAGCAGTTTTCGTCAGGGGTACGAGCAGTACTTC.

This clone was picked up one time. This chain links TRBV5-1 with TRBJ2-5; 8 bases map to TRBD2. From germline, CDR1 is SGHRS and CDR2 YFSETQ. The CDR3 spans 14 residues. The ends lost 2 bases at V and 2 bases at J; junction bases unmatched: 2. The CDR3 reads CASSFSGDQETQYF. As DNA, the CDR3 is TGCGCCAGCAGCTTTAGCGGGGATCAAGAGACCCAGTACTTC.

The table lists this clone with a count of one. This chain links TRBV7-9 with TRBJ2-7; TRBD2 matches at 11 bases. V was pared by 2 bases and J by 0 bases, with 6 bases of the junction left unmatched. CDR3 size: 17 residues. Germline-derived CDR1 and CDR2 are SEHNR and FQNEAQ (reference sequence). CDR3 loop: CASSLLPGLAASYEQYF. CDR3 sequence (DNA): TGTGCCAGCAGCTTACTCCCGGGACTAGCGGCCTCCTACGAGCAGTACTTC.

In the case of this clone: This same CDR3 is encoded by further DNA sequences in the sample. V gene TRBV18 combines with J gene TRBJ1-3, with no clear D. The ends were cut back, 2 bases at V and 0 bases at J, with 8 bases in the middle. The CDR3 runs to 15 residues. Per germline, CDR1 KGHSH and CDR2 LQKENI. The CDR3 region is CASSPGTDSGNTIYF. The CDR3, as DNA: TGTGCCAGCTCACCAGGAACAGACTCTGGAAACACCATATATTTT.

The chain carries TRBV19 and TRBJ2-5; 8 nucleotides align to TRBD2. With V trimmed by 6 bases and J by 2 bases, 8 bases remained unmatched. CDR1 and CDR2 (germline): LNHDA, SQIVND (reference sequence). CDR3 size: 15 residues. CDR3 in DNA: TGTGCCAGTAGCAGTCGAATAGCGGGGCAAGAGACCCAGTACTTC. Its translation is CASSSRIAGQETQYF.

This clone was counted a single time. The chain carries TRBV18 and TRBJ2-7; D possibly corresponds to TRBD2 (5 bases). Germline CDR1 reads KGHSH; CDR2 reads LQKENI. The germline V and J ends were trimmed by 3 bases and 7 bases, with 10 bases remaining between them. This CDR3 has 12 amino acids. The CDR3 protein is CASSPSSGEQYF. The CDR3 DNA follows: TGTGCCAGCTCACCTTCGTCGGGAGAGCAGTACTTC.